This TCR beta chain was sequenced in a study of blood T cell repertoires in COVID-19. Assay used: immunoSEQ multiplex PCR; TCRdb lists only in-frame clones, some missing. Of some 25,000 clones in the sample, roughly 77% were seen once. The germline V gene has CDR1 LGHNA and CDR2 YSLEER. Deletions cut 1 base from V and 11 bases from J, with 15 bases between. The CDR3 loop spans 14 amino acids. This receptor was obtained from a woman in her 70s with COVID-19, enrolled during active disease. Sequenced sample: peripheral blood. The V and J genes are TRBV4-3 and TRBJ1-5; D possibly corresponds to TRBD1 (5 bases). CDR3: CASSQGDGDWAQHF. DNA for the CDR3: TGCGCCAGCAGCCAAGGTGACGGGGACTGGGCCCAGCATTTT.